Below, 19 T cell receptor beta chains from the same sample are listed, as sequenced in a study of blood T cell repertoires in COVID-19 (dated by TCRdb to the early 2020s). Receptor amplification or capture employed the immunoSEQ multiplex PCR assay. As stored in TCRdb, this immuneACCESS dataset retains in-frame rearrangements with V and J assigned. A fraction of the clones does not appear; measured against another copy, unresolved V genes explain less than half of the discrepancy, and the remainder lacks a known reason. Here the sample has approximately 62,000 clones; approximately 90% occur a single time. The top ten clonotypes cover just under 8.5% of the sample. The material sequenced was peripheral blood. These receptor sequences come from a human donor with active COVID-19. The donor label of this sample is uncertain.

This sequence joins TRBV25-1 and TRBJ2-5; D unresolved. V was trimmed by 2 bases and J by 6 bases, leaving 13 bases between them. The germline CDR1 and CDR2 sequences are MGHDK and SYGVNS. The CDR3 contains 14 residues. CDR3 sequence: CASSEALAVQTQYF. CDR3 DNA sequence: TGTGCCAGCAGTGAAGCGTTAGCAGTACAGACCCAGTACTTC.

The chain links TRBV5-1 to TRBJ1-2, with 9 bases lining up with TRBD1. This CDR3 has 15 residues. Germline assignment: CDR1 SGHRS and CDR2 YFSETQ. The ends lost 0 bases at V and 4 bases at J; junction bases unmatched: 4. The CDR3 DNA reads TGCGCCAGCAGCTTGGATGGGACAGGGTTCTATGGCTACACCTTC. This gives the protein CASSLDGTGFYGYTF. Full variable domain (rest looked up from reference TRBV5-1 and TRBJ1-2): KAGVTQTPRYLIKTRGQQVTLSCSPISGHRSVSWYQQTPGQGLQFLFEYFSETQRNKGNFPGRFSGRQFSNSRSEMNVSTLELGDSALYLCASSLDGTGFYGYTFGSGTRLTVV.

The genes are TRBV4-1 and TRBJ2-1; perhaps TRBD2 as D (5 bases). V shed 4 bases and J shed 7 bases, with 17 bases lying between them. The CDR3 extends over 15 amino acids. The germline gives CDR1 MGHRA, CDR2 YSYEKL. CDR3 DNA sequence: TGCGCCAGCAGCCCCCAATCAACTAGTAGGAATGAGCAGTTCTTC. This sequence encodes CASSPQSTSRNEQFF.

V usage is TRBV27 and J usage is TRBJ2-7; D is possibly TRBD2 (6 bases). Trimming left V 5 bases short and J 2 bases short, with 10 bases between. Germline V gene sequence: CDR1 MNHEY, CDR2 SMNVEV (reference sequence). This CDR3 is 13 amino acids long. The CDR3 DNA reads TGTGCCAGCAGTCCCGGGACTCCCTACGAGCAGTACTTC. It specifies CASSPGTPYEQYF.

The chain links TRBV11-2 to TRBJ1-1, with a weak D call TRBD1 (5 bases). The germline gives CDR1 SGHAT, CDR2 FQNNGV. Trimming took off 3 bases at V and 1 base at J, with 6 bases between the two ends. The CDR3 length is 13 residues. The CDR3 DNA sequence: TGTGCCAGCAGCTTTCAGGGGAACACTGAAGCTTTCTTT. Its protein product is CASSFQGNTEAFF. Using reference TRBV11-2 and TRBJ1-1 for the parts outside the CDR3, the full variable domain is EAGVAQSPRYKIIEKRQSVAFWCNPISGHATLYWYQQILGQGPKLLIQFQNNGVVDDSQLPKDRFSAERLKGVDSTLKIQPAKLEDSAVYLCASSFQGNTEAFFGQGTRLTVV.

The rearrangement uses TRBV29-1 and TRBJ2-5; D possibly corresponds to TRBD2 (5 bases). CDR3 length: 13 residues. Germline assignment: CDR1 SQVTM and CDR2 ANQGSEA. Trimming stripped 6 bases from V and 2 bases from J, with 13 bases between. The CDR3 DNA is TGCAGCGTGGCTGGGAGTTTTCAAGAGACCCAGTACTTC. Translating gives CSVAGSFQETQYF.

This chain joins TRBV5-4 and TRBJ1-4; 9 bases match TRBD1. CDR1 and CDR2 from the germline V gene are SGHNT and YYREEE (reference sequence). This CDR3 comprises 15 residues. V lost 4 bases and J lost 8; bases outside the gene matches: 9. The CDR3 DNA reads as TGTGCCAGCAGCGTCTCACAGGGGGCGCGAGAAAAACTGTTTTTT. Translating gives CASSVSQGAREKLFF.

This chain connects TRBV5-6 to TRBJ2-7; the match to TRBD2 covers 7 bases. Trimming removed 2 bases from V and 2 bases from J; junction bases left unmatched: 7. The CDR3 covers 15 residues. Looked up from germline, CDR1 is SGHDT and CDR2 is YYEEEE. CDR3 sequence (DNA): TGTGCCAGCAGCTTAGACCAGGGACTACCCTACGAGCAGTACTTC. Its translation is CASSLDQGLPYEQYF.

CDR3 in amino acids: CASSFVLGQGDNEQFF. Here the CDR3 DNA reads TGTGCCAGCAGCTTTGTTTTGGGACAGGGGGATAATGAGCAGTTCTTC. V and J are TRBV7-9 and TRBJ2-1; 11 bases line up with TRBD1. V trimming: 3 bases; J trimming: 7 bases; junction bases outside the gene matches: 8. Germline V gene sequence: CDR1 SEHNR, CDR2 FQNEAQ (reference sequence). The CDR3 sequence is 16 residues long. Variable domain in full (rest from reference TRBV7-9 and TRBJ2-1): DTGVSQNPRHKITKRGQNVTFRCDPISEHNRLYWYRQTLGQGPEFLTYFQNEAQLEKSRLLSDRFSAERPKGSFSTLEIQRTEQGDSAMYLCASSFVLGQGDNEQFFGPGTRLTVL.

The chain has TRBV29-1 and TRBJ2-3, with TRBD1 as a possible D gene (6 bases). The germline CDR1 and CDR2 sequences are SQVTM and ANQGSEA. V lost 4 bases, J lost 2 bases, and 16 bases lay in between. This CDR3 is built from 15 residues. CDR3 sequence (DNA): TGCAGCGTTGCGGACGGGACATCCCACACAGATACGCAGTATTTT. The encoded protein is CSVADGTSHTDTQYF.

Written as DNA, the CDR3 is TGTGCCAGCAGCTTAGTCCCTTCTACGATCGCAGATACGCAGTATTTT. Translation: CASSLVPSTIADTQYF. The chain employs TRBV7-2 and TRBJ2-3; D gene unclear. This CDR3 region has 16 residues. Germline CDR1 is SGHTA and CDR2 is FQGNSA. Trimming left V 1 base short and J 4 bases short, with 15 bases between.

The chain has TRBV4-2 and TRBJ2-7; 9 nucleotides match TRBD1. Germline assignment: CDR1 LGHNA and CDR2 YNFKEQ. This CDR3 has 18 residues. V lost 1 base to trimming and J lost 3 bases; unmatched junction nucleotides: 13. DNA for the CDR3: TGTGCCAGCAGCCAAGCTCATTATAACACAGGGGGCAGCTACGAGCAGTACTTC. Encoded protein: CASSQAHYNTGGSYEQYF.

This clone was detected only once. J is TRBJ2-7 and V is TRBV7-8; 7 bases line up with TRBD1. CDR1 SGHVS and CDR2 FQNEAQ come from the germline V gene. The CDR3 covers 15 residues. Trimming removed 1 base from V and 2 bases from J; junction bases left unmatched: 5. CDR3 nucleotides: TGTGCCAGCAGCTTAGAAAGCCAGGGGGCCTACGAGCAGTACTTC. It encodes CASSLESQGAYEQYF. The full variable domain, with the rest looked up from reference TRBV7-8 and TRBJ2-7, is GAGVSQSPRYKVAKRGQDVALRCDPISGHVSLFWYQQALGQGPEFLTYFQNEAQLDKSGLPSDRFFAERPEGSVSTLKIQRTQQEDSAVYLCASSLESQGAYEQYFGPGTRLTVT.

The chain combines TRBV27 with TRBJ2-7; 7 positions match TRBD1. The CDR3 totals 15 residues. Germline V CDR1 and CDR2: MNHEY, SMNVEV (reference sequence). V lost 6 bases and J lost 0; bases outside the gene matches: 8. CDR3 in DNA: TGTGCCAGCAGGATCGGACAGGATTCCTCCTACGAGCAGTACTTC. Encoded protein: CASRIGQDSSYEQYF.

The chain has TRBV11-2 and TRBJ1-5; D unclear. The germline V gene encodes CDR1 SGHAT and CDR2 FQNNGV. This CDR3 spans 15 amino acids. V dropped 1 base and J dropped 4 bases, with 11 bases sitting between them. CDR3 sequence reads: CASSLGRALNQPQHF. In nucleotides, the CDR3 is TGTGCCAGCAGCTTAGGGCGGGCCCTTAATCAGCCCCAGCATTTT.

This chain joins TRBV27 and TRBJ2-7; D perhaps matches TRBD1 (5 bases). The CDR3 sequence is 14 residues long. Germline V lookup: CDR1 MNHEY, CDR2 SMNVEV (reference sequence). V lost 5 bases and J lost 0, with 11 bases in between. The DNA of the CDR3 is TGTGCCAGCAGTCCCCAACAGGTCTCCTACGAGCAGTACTTC. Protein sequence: CASSPQQVSYEQYF.

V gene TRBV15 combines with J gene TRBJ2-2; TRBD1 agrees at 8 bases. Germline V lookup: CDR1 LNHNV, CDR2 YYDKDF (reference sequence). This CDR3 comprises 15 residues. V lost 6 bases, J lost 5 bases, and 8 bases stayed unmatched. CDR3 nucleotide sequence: TGTGCCACCAGACCCCAGGGGGCGCGGACCGGGGAGCTGTTTTTT. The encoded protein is CATRPQGARTGELFF.

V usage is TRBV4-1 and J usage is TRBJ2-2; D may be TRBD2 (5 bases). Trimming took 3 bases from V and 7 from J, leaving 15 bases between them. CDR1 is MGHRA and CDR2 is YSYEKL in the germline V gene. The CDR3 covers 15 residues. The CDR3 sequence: CASSHSGRTSGELFF. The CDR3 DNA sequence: TGCGCCAGCAGCCATTCGGGCCGTACTAGCGGGGAGCTGTTTTTT.

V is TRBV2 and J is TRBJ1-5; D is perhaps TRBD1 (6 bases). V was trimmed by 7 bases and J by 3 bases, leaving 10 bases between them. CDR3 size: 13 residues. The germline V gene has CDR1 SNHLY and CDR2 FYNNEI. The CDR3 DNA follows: TGTGCCAGCAACCGGGACAACAATCAGCCCCAGCATTTT. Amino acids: CASNRDNNQPQHF.